The 8 T cell receptor beta chains below were found in one sample sequenced in a study of control samples from healthy donors and cancer patients. The assay was immunoSEQ multiplex PCR, and TCRdb's table has in-frame clones only and misses some. The table lists tens of thousands of clones, under 90% of them singletons, with around 5.8% in the top ten. Sample: blood. These receptors originate from a man over 45 in good health.

The chain links TRBV5-1 to TRBJ1-2; TRBD1 might be the D (5 bases). Trimming left V 0 bases short and J 8 bases short, with 14 bases between. Per germline, CDR1 SGHRS and CDR2 YFSETQ. There are 14 residues in the CDR3. This CDR3 reads CASSLAVGEGGYTF. CDR3 DNA sequence: TGCGCCAGCAGCTTGGCCGTAGGGGAGGGAGGCTACACCTTC. Based on the CDR3 plus reference TRBV5-1 and TRBJ1-2, the full variable domain is KAGVTQTPRYLIKTRGQQVTLSCSPISGHRSVSWYQQTPGQGLQFLFEYFSETQRNKGNFPGRFSGRQFSNSRSEMNVSTLELGDSALYLCASSLAVGEGGYTFGSGTRLTVV.

The chain has TRBV29-1 and TRBJ1-5, with D uncertain. Trimming took off 5 bases at V and 0 bases at J, with 11 bases between the two ends. This CDR3 is 14 amino acids long. Per the germline V gene, CDR1 is SQVTM and CDR2 is ANQGSEA. The CDR3 sequence: CSVQKDGSNQPQHF. The DNA of the CDR3 is TGCAGCGTTCAGAAGGACGGTAGCAATCAGCCCCAGCATTTT.

V usage is TRBV4-1 and J usage is TRBJ2-3; 8 bases are a match to TRBD2. Germline CDR1 reads MGHRA; CDR2 reads YSYEKL. The CDR3 is 15 residues long. The trim removed 3 bases at V and 5 bases at J, leaving 7 bases unmatched. CDR3 nucleotide sequence: TGCGCCAGCAGCCATGAGCGGGGGTTAGGAGATACGCAGTATTTT. Its protein product is CASSHERGLGDTQYF.

This rearrangement joins TRBV6-4 to TRBJ1-6; D is uncertain. Trimming took 3 bases from V and 7 from J, leaving 7 bases between them. The CDR3 consists of 13 residues. Germline CDR1 and CDR2: MRHNA and SNTAGT. CDR3 nucleotide sequence: TGTGCCAGCAGTGAGCGGGAGAATTCACCCCTCCACTTT. This gives the protein CASSERENSPLHF.

V usage is TRBV25-1 and J usage is TRBJ2-7; TRBD2 matches at 11 bases. The CDR3 consists of 13 residues. V lost 8 bases to trimming and J lost 4 bases; unmatched junction nucleotides: 4. Germline CDR1 MGHDK, CDR2 SYGVNS. The CDR3 coding sequence is TGTGCCAGCGGAAGGACTAGCGGGTACGAGCAGTACTTC. It specifies CASGRTSGYEQYF.

This clone was counted a few times. The chain recombines TRBV12-3 or TRBV12-4 with TRBJ1-2; D ambiguous. The CDR3 is 13 residues long. V was cut by 3 bases and J by 2 bases, with 7 bases left in between. Written as DNA, the CDR3 is TGTGCCAGCAGTTTCCGTATGAACTATGGCTACACCTTC. It is translated as CASSFRMNYGYTF.

V gene TRBV4-1 combines with J gene TRBJ1-2; 9 bases line up with TRBD1. The germline gives CDR1 MGHRA, CDR2 YSYEKL. Losses at the gene ends were 1 base for V and 2 bases for J; bases not matched to a gene: 8. CDR3 length: 17 residues. CDR3 in amino acids: CASSQADRGFLNYGYTF. The CDR3 nucleotides read TGCGCCAGCAGCCAAGCGGACAGGGGCTTCTTAAACTATGGCTACACCTTC.

This clone was found once. Distinct nucleotide sequences in the sample also encode this CDR3. This chain connects TRBV5-1 to TRBJ1-1; no firm D call. Trimming pared 0 bases from V and 2 bases from J, leaving 8 bases between. Germline CDR1 SGHRS, CDR2 YFSETQ. CDR3 length equals 14 residues. The CDR3 region is CASSLVGTNTEAFF. CDR3 nucleotides: TGCGCCAGCAGCTTGGTAGGTACAAACACTGAAGCTTTCTTT.